This TCR beta chain was documented in a study of OX40 agonist ivuxolimab in advanced cancers. At the level of the study: At 75% to 90% male, the cohort had a mean age of 60 years, ranging from roughly 20 to 79. General study results and limits: CD4+ T cells averaged fewer expanded clones than CD8+ T cells. Low levels of normalized T-cell clonal expansion also appeared in some nonresponders.

V lost 3 bases and J 5 bases, leaving 11 bases between the germline ends. Germline assignment: CDR1 SGDLS and CDR2 YYNGEE. CDR3 length: 13 residues. This clone was counted only a few times. Its cognate antigen is unknown. This table comes from immunoSEQ multiplex PCR, and its TCRdb copy is limited to in-frame clones, with some not included. The data hold 13,000 or so clones, with more than 70% observed a single time. V is TRBV9 and J is TRBJ1-1, with a weak D call TRBD1 (5 bases). The source is an adult with an advanced solid tumor such as melanoma, head and neck, liver or kidney cancer. Sample: CD4+ or CD8+ T cells sorted from blood, taken in a trial of the OX40 agonist ivuxolimab. This chain's CDR3 is CASSGSKGTEAFF. CDR3 DNA: TGTGCCAGCAGCGGGTCGAAGGGGACTGAAGCTTTCTTT. Drawing the rest from reference TRBV9 and TRBJ1-1, the complete variable domain is DSGVTQTPKHLITATGQRVTLRCSPRSGDLSVYWYQQSLDQGLQFLIQYYNGEERAKGNILERFSAQQFPDLHSELNLSSLELGDSALYFCASSGSKGTEAFFGQGTRLTVV.